The rows below give T cell receptor beta chains drawn from one sample of a study of cytomegalovirus exposure and HLA in healthy donors. Assay used: immunoSEQ multiplex PCR; TCRdb lists only in-frame clones, some missing. Of over 90,000 clones detected, about 73% appear once; the ten largest clones hold approximately 15%. Sequencing was done on a sample of PBMCs. The receptors were gathered from a woman in her 50s in good health and CMV-seropositive. Each CDR3 is given with its conserved first and last residue. The order of the fields is D gene, clone size, J gene, V gene, CDR3 DNA, CDR3 protein. A D gene is named only where the DNA matches it firmly. Size values are once, few and many counts, or a class for expanded clones, and some rows have none.

TRBD1,.,TRBJ2-7,TRBV7-9,TGTGCCAGCAGCTCCGGACAGGGCAGGGGCTACGAGCAGTACTTC,CASSSGQGRGYEQYF
.,.,TRBJ1-4,TRBV6-5,TGTGCCAGCAGTTTCCGAGGGGGTGATAATGAAAAACTGTTTTTT,CASSFRGGDNEKLFF
TRBD1,.,TRBJ1-1,TRBV7-9,TGTGCCAGCAGCTCGACAGGGGGCATAGGCGGCACTGAAGCTTTCTTT,CASSSTGGIGGTEAFF
TRBD2,.,TRBJ2-7,TRBV28,TGTGCCAGCCTTACGCGGGCTAGCGGGAGTAGCTCCTACGAGCAGTACTTC,CASLTRASGSSSYEQYF
TRBD1,.,TRBJ1-5,TRBV18,TGTGCCAGCTCACTAAAACCCGGGACAGGGAGTTCGGGAAGCAATCAGCCCCAGCATTTT,CASSLKPGTGSSGSNQPQHF
.,.,TRBJ2-7,TRBV4-2,TGTGCCAGCAGCCAAGATACGAGTTGGGCAGGTCCTCACTTC,CASSQDTSWAGPHF
TRBD1,.,TRBJ1-1,TRBV7-6,TGTGCCAGCAGCAGAGGACAGGGGACTGAAGCTTTCTTT,CASSRGQGTEAFF
TRBD1,once,TRBJ2-7,TRBV30,TGTGCCTGGAGTGTATGGGGACAGGGGTCGTCATACGAGCAGTACTTC,CAWSVWGQGSSYEQYF
TRBD1,.,TRBJ2-7,TRBV28,TGTGCCAGCAGTTTAGGATTGAGAGGGGACAGCTACGAGCAGTACTTC,CASSLGLRGDSYEQYF
.,few,TRBJ1-5,TRBV28,TGTGCCAGCAGTTTGGGGGGGGAGCCCCAGCATTTT,CASSLGGEPQHF
.,.,TRBJ1-3,TRBV9,TGTGCCAGCAGCGCACATCAGGGACTCGGAAACACCATATATTTT,CASSAHQGLGNTIYF
.,.,TRBJ1-3,TRBV5-5,TGTGCCAGCTTACCGGGGTTGGGAGAATTCTCTGGAAACACCATATATTTT,CASLPGLGEFSGNTIYF
.,few,TRBJ1-2,TRBV9,TGTGCCAGCAGCGACAGGGTGGGAGGCTACACCTTC,CASSDRVGGYTF
TRBD2,few,TRBJ2-4,TRBV30,TGTGCCTGGAGTGTAGGGGGACTAGCGGGAGAGCTAGCCAAAAACATTCAGTACTTC,CAWSVGGLAGELAKNIQYF
.,.,TRBJ2-5,TRBV7-2,TGTGCCAGCAGCTTATTTAGTACTAGGTGGTACTTC,CASSLFSTRWYF
TRBD1,once,TRBJ2-5,TRBV4-1,TGCGCCAGCAGCCGGACAGGGGTAGAGACCCAGTACTTC,CASSRTGVETQYF
.,.,TRBJ2-1,TRBV7-9,TGTGCCAGCAGCTTAGTTAGCGGCTCCTACAATGAGCAGTTCTTC,CASSLVSGSYNEQFF
.,.,TRBJ1-2,TRBV19,TGTGCCAGTAGTATGTCGGGGGGATCTCTTGGCTACACCTTC,CASSMSGGSLGYTF
.,.,TRBJ1-3,TRBV15,TGTGCCACCAGCGCCGGGGGACTGGGGGAAAACACCATATATTTT,CATSAGGLGENTIYF
.,.,TRBJ2-7,TRBV19,TGTGCCAGTAGTACCGCTCTAGGACAGCAGCTCTACGAGCAGTACTTC,CASSTALGQQLYEQYF
.,.,TRBJ2-2,TRBV4-3,TGCGCCAGCAGCCGACCCGGGACACTCGACACCGGGGAGCTGTTTTTT,CASSRPGTLDTGELFF
.,.,TRBJ2-7,TRBV7-9,TGTTCCAGCAGCTTAGCTCCGACGGGATACGAGCAGTACTTC,CSSSLAPTGYEQYF
.,.,TRBJ2-2,TRBV6-5,TGTGCCAGCAGTTCTACAGGAATCCGTTTAACCGGGGAGCTGTTTTTT,CASSSTGIRLTGELFF
TRBD1,.,TRBJ2-6,TRBV6-1,TGTGCCAGCGGGACAGGGGGCTCTGGGGCCAACGTCCTGACTTTC,CASGTGGSGANVLTF
.,many,TRBJ1-4,TRBV28,TGTGCCAGCAGTCCCTCAACTAATGAAAAACTGTTTTTT,CASSPSTNEKLFF
TRBD2,.,TRBJ2-2,TRBV10-1,TGCGCCAGCAAGGGGAGCGGGGACACCGGGGAGCTGTTTTTT,CASKGSGDTGELFF
.,.,TRBJ1-1,TRBV7-3,TGTGCCAGCAGCGAGATTTGGAACACTGAAGCTTTCTTT,CASSEIWNTEAFF
.,.,TRBJ2-7,TRBV7-9,TGTGCCAGCAGCCAGGAGGGCGGGATGTACGAGCAGTACTTC,CASSQEGGMYEQYF
TRBD1,.,TRBJ1-1,TRBV6-5,TGTGCCAGCAGCCGGGACAGGGGGGTCACTGAAGCTTTCTTT,CASSRDRGVTEAFF
.,.,TRBJ2-7,TRBV7-9,TGTGCCAGCAGCTTAGTGGGAGGTTTGACCGGTAGCGAGCAGTACTTC,CASSLVGGLTGSEQYF
TRBD1,few,TRBJ1-1,TRBV9,TGTGCCAGCAGCGGGGACAGGGCATCTACTGAAGCTTTCTTT,CASSGDRASTEAFF
.,.,TRBJ1-6,TRBV13,TGTGCCAGCAGCCTCTATAATTCACCCCTCCACTTT,CASSLYNSPLHF
.,.,TRBJ2-2,TRBV2,TGTGCCAGCGCGGTACAGGGGACTCCAGGGGAGCTGTTTTTT,CASAVQGTPGELFF
TRBD2,.,TRBJ2-7,TRBV5-8,TGTGCCAGCAGCCGGCCACTAGCGGGAGCGTTGCAGTACTTC,CASSRPLAGALQYF
TRBD1,.,TRBJ1-4,TRBV5-4,TGTGCCAGCAGCCCCGCGCCCGGGACAGGGAATGAAAAACTGTTTTTT,CASSPAPGTGNEKLFF
.,.,TRBJ2-7,TRBV27,TGTGCCAGCAGTTTAGAGACTTCTTACGAGCAGTACTTC,CASSLETSYEQYF
TRBD2,.,TRBJ2-1,TRBV7-9,TGTGCCAGCAGTCCGGGACTACCGTACAATGAGCAGTTCTTC,CASSPGLPYNEQFF
.,few,TRBJ1-3,TRBV6-5,TGTGCCAGCAGTTCCCGTAGCTCTGGAAACACCATATATTTT,CASSSRSSGNTIYF
.,.,TRBJ2-5,TRBV10-3,TGTGCCATCAGCCCAGACACAAAAGAGACCCAGTACTTC,CAISPDTKETQYF
TRBD2,.,TRBJ2-7,TRBV7-2,TGTGCCAGCAGCCCCGGTTCGGGAGGCCGGCAGTACTTC,CASSPGSGGRQYF
.,once,TRBJ1-5,TRBV28,TGTGCCTCCCGAACCGAGCTGGGCAATCAGCCCCAGCATTTT,CASRTELGNQPQHF
TRBD2,.,TRBJ2-5,TRBV7-6,TGTGCCAGCAGCTCCAGGACTAGCGGGAGCGGGACCCAGTACTTC,CASSSRTSGSGTQYF
.,.,TRBJ2-5,TRBV29-1,TGCAGCGTTGAAGTGGTGAGGGAGACCCAGTACTTC,CSVEVVRETQYF
.,.,TRBJ2-5,TRBV9,TGTGCCAGCAGCGTAGACGAGAGTGGGTCGGGAGAGACCCAGTACTTC,CASSVDESGSGETQYF
.,.,TRBJ2-5,TRBV29-1,TGCAGCGTTGGGGCCCAAGAGACCCAGTACTTC,CSVGAQETQYF
.,once,TRBJ2-3,TRBV30,TGTGCCGGGGCCGGGACAACCATGACAGATACGCAGTATTTT,CAGAGTTMTDTQYF
.,few,TRBJ1-4,TRBV28,TGTGCCAGCAGGTCAGGGGTTACAACTAATGAAAAACTGTTTTTT,CASRSGVTTNEKLFF
TRBD1,.,TRBJ1-1,TRBV5-1,TGCGCCAGCAGCTCGGGACAGGGGGAGCTTGACGAAGCTTTCTTT,CASSSGQGELDEAFF
.,.,TRBJ2-2,TRBV27,TGTGCCAGCAGTTTAGCGGGGAAAACCGGGGAGCTGTTTTTT,CASSLAGKTGELFF
.,.,TRBJ1-1,TRBV9,TGTGCCAGCAGCGTACTTGGGGACACTTACACTGAAGCTTTCTTT,CASSVLGDTYTEAFF
TRBD1,.,TRBJ2-3,TRBV5-1,TGCGCCAGCAGCGTGTTACAGGGGGATACAGATACGCAGTATTTT,CASSVLQGDTDTQYF
TRBD2,.,TRBJ2-1,TRBV7-2,TGTGCCAGCAGCTTAGCCGGGGGAGGGTTAAGCTCCTACAATGAGCAGTTCTTC,CASSLAGGGLSSYNEQFF
.,few,TRBJ1-1,TRBV5-4,TGTGCCAGCAGCTTTAGAGGCTCCGGAGCTTTCTTT,CASSFRGSGAFF
TRBD1,few,TRBJ1-1,TRBV10-2,TGCGCCACTGGACAGGGGGCCCCCATGAACACTGAAGCTTTCTTT,CATGQGAPMNTEAFF
.,few,TRBJ2-2,TRBV11-2,TGTGCCAGCAGCCCCGACAGGGGAGGGTGGACCGGGGAGCTGTTTTTT,CASSPDRGGWTGELFF
TRBD1,.,TRBJ2-7,TRBV27,TGTGCCAGCAGCGCCCTAACCCCGGACAGGACCCACGAGCAGTACTTC,CASSALTPDRTHEQYF
.,few,TRBJ2-3,TRBV25-1,TGTGCCAGCAGAGGGGGTCGGTTAACAGATACGCAGTATTTT,CASRGGRLTDTQYF
.,.,TRBJ2-7,TRBV20-1,TGCAGTGCTAGAACATCCTACGAGCAGTACTTC,CSARTSYEQYF
.,.,TRBJ1-5,TRBV19,TGTGCCAGTACCTGGAGGGCAGATAGCAATCAGCCCCAGCATTTT,CASTWRADSNQPQHF